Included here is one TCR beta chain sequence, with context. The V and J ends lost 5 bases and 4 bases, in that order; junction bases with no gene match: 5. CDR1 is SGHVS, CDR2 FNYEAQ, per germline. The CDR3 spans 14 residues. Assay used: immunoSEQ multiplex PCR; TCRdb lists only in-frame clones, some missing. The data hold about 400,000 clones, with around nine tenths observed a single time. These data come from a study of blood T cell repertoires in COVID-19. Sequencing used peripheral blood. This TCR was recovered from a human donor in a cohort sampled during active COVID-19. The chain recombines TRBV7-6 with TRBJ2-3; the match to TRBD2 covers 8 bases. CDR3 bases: TGTGCCAGCAGCAGGGACGGGAGGGCAGATACGCAGTATTTT. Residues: CASSRDGRADTQYF.